This T cell receptor beta chain was profiled in a study of OX40 agonist ivuxolimab in advanced cancers. A remark on this clone: Antigen: not known.

Sequencing was performed with immunoSEQ multiplex PCR; in TCRdb, only in-frame clones are kept and a portion is missing. The sample holds roughly 70,000 clones, 70% to 90% seen once. Study conclusions and caveats: Blood T cells, both CD4+ and CD8+, expanded clonally by week 6 at 0.1 to 3.0 mg/kg.

This clonotype originated in an adult with an advanced solid tumor such as melanoma, head and neck, liver or kidney cancer. This sample comprised CD4+ or CD8+ T cells sorted from blood, obtained in a trial of the OX40 agonist ivuxolimab.

CDR3: CSVESGTRTAEQFF. In DNA, the CDR3 is TGCAGCGTTGAATCCGGGACTAGGACTGCTGAGCAGTTCTTC. The chain has TRBV29-1 and TRBJ2-1, with TRBD2 matching 8 bases. Germline loops: CDR1 SQVTM, CDR2 ANQGSEA. V shed 2 bases, J shed 9 bases, and the junction held 9 bases outside the gene matches. The CDR3 covers 14 residues.